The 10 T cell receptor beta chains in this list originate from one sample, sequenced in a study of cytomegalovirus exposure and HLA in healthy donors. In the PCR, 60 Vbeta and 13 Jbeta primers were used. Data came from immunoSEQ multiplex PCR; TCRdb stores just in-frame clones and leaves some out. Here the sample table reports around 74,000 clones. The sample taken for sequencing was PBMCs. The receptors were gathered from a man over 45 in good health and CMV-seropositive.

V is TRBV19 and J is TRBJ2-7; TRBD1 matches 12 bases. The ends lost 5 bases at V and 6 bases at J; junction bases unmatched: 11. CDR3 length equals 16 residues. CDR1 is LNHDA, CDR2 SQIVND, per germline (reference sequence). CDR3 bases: TGTGCCAGTAGTCCCACGGGAGGGACAGGGGGCGGCGAGCAGTACTTC. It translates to CASSPTGGTGGGEQYF.

CDR3 DNA: TGTGCCAGCAGCAAGGGACAGGGGGCTTTCCCTGGAAACACCATATATTTT. Translated: CASSKGQGAFPGNTIYF. This chain joins TRBV7-6 and TRBJ1-3, with 12 bases fitting TRBD1. The CDR3 runs to 17 residues. V was clipped by 5 bases and J by 2 bases; unmatched bases: 7. In germline, CDR1 is SGHVS, CDR2 FNYEAQ.

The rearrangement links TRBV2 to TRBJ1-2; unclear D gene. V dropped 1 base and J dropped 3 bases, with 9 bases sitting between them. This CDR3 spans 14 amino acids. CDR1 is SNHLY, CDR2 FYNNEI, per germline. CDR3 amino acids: CASSEGARDYGYTF. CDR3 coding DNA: TGTGCCAGCAGTGAAGGGGCGCGTGACTATGGCTACACCTTC.

The CDR3 sequence is CASSIGDSGNTIYF. CDR3 sequence (DNA): TGTGCCAGCTCGATAGGGGACTCTGGAAACACCATATATTTT. The chain has TRBV6-1 and TRBJ1-3, with D possibly TRBD1 on 5 matching bases. The CDR3 runs 14 residues. Germline CDR1 is MNHNS and CDR2 is SASEGT. The germline V and J ends were trimmed by 8 bases and 0 bases, with 11 bases remaining between them.

CDR3 sequence (DNA): TGTGCAAGTCGCTTAGCGTCAGGAGGGGGCTGCTATGGCTACACCTTC. This gives the protein CASRLASGGGCYGYTF. The chain recombines TRBV12-2 with TRBJ1-2; TRBD1 was called by the table and not checked on the DNA. TRBV12-2 is flagged as a pseudogene. The CDR3 loop spans 16 amino acids.

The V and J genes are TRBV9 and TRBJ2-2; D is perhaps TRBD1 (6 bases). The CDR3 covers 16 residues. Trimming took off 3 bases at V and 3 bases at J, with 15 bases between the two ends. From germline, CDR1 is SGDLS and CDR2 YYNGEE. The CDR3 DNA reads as TGTGCCAGCAGCGCGTGGCAGGGGCCCTACACCGGGGAGCTGTTTTTT. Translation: CASSAWQGPYTGELFF.

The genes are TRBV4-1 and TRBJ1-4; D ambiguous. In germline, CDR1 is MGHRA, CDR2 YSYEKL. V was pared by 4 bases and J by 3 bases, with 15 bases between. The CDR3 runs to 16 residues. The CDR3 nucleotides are TGCGCCAGCAGCCGAGGAGAGGCGGGAGCTAATGAAAAACTGTTTTTT. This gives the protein CASSRGEAGANEKLFF.

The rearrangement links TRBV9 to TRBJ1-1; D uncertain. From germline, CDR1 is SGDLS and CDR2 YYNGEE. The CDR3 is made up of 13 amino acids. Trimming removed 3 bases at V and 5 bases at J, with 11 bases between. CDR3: CASSAQESTEAFF. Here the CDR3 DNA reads TGTGCCAGCAGCGCCCAAGAGAGTACTGAAGCTTTCTTT.

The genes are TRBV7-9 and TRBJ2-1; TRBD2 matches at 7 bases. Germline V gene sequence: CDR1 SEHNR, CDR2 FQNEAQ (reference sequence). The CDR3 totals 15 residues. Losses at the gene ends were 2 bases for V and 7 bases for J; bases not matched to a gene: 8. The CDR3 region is CASSLRAGEENEQFF. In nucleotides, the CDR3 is TGTGCCAGCAGCTTAAGGGCGGGAGAGGAGAATGAGCAGTTCTTC.

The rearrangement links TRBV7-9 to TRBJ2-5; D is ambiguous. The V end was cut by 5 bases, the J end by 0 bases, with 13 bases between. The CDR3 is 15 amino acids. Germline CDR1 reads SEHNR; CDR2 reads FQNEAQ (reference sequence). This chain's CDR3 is CASSPLGSYQETQYF. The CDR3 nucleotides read TGTGCCAGCAGCCCTCTCGGGTCGTACCAAGAGACCCAGTACTTC.